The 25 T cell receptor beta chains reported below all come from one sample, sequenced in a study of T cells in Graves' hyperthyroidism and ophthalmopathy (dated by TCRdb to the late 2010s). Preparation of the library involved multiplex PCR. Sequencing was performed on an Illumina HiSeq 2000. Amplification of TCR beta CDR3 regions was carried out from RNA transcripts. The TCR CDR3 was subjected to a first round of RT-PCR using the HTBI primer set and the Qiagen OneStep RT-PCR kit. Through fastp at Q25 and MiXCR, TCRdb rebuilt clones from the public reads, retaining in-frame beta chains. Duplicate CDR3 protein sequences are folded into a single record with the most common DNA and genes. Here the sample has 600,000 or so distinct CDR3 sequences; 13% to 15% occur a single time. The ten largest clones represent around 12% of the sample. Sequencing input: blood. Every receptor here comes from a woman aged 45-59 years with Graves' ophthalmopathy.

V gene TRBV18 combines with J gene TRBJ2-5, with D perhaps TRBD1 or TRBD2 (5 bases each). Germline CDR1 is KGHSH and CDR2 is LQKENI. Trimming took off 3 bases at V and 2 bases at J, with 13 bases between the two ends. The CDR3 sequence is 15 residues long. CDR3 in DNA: TGTGCCAGCTCACCTTTCCGGGACCCTCAAGAGACCCAGTACTTC. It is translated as CASSPFRDPQETQYF.

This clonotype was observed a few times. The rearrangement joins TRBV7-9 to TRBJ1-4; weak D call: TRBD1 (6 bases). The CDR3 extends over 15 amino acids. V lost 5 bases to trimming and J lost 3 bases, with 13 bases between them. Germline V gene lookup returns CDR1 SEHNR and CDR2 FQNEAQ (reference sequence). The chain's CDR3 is CASSVQGAANEKLFF. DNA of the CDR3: TGTGCCAGCAGCGTACAGGGCGCGGCTAATGAAAAACTGTTTTTT.

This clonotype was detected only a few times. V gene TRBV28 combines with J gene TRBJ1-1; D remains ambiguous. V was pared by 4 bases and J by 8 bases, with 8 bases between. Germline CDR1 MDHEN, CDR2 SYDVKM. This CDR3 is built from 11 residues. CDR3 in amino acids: CASSSEPEAFF. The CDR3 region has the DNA TGTGCCAGCAGTTCCGAACCCGAAGCTTTCTTT.

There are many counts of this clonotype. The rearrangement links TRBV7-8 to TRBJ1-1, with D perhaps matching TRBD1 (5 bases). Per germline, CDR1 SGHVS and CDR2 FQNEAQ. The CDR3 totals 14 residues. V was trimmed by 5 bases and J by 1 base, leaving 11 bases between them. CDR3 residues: CASSPRDGNTEAFF. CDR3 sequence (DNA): TGTGCCAGCAGCCCCCGGGACGGGAACACTGAAGCTTTCTTT.

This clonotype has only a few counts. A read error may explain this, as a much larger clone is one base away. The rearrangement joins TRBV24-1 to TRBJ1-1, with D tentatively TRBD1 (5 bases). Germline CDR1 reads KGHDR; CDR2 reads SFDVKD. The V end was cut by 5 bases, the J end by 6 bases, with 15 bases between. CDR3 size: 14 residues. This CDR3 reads CATSGTGTYAEAFF. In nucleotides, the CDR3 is TGTGCCACCAGTGGTACAGGAACCTACGCTGAAGCTTTCTTT.

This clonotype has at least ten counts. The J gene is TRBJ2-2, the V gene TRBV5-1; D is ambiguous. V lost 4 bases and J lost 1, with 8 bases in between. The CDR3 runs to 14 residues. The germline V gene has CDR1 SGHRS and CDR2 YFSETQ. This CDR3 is CASSGRLNTGELFF. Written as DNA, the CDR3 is TGCGCCAGCAGCGGCAGGCTGAACACCGGGGAGCTGTTTTTT.

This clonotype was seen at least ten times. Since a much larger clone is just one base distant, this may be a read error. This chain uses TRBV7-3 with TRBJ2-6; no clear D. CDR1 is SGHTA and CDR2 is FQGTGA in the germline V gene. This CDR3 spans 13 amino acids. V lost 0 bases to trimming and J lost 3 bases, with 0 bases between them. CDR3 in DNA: TGTGCCAGCAGCTTAACTGGGGCCAACGTCCTGACTTTC. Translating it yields CASSLTGANVLTF.

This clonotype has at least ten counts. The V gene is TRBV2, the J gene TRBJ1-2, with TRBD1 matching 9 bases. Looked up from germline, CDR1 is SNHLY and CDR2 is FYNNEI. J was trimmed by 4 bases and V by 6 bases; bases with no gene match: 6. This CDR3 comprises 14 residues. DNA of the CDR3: TGTGCCAGCAGGACACAGGGGGCCGTCTATGGCTACACCTTC. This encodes CASRTQGAVYGYTF.

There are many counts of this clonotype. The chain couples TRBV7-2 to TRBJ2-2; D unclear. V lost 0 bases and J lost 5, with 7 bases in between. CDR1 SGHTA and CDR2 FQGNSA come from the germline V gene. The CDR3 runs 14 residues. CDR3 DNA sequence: TGTGCCAGCAGCTTAGCGACCGGGACCGGGGAGCTGTTTTTT. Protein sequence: CASSLATGTGELFF.

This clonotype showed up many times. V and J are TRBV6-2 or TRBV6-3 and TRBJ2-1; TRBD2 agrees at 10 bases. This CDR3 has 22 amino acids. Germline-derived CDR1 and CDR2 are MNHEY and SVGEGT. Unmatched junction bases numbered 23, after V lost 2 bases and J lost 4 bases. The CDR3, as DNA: TGTGCCAGCAGTTACGAGAATTCCGGGACTAGCGCTCGACCCCGCGTATACAATGAGCAGTTCTTC. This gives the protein CASSYENSGTSARPRVYNEQFF.

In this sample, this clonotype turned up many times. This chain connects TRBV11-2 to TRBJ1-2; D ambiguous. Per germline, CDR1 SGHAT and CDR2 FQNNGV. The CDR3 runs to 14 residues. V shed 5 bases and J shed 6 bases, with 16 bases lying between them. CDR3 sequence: CASSLTRRVDGYTF. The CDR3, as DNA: TGTGCCAGCAGCCTTACCCGACGTGTTGATGGCTACACCTTC.

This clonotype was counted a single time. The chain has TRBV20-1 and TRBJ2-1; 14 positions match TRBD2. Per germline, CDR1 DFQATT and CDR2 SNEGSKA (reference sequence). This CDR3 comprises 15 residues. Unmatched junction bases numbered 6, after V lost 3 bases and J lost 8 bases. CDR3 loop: CSASRLAGGPYEQFF. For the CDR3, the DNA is TGCAGTGCTAGTAGACTAGCGGGAGGGCCCTATGAGCAGTTCTTC.

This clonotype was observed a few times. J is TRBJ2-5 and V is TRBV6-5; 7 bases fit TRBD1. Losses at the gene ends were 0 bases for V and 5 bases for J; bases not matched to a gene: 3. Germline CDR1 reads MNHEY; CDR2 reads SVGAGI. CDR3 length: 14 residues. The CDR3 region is CASSYSQGDETQYF. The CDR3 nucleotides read TGTGCCAGCAGTTACTCCCAGGGGGACGAGACCCAGTACTTC.

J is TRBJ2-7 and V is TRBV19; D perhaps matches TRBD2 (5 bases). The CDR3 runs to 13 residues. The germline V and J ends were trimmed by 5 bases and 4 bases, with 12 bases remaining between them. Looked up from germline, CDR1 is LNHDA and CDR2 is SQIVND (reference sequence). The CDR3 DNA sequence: TGTGCCAGTAGTCCCATCTCGGGATACGAGCAGTACTTC. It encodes CASSPISGYEQYF.

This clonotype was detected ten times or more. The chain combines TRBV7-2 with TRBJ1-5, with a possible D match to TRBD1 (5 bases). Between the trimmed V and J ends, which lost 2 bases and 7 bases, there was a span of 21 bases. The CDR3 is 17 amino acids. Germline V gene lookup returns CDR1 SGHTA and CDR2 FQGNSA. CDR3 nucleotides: TGTGCCAGCAGCTTAAACTCTCAGACAGTTATAGACCAGCCCCAGCATTTT. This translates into CASSLNSQTVIDQPQHF.

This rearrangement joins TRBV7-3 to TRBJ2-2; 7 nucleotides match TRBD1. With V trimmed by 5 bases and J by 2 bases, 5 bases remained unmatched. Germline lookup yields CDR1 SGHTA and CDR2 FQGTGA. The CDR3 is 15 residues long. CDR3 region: CASSQGTANTGELFF. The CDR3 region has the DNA TGTGCCAGCAGCCAAGGGACAGCAAACACCGGGGAGCTGTTTTTT.

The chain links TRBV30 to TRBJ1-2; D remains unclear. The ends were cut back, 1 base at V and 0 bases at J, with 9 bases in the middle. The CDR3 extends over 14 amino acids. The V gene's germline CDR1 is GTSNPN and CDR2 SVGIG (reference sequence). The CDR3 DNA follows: TGTGCCTGGAGTGAGGCAGCAGCTAACTATGGCTACACCTTC. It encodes CAWSEAAANYGYTF.

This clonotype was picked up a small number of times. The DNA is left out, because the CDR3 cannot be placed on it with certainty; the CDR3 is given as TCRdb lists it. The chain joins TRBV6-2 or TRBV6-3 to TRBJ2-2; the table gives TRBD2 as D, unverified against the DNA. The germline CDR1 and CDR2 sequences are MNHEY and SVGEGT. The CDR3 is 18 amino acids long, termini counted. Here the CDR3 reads CASSFLAGPAVNTGELFF.

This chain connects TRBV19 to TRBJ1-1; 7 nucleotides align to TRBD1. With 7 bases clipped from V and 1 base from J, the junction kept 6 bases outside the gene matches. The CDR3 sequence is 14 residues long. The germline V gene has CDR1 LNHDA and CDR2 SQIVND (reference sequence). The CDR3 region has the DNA TGTGCCAGTACCGAGGGACAGAGGAACACTGAAGCTTTCTTT. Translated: CASTEGQRNTEAFF.

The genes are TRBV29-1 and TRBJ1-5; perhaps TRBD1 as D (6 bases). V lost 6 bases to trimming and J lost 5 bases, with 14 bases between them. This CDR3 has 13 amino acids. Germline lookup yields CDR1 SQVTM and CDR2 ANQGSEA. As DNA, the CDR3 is TGCAGCGTGGAACAGGGCCTAGATCAGCCCCAGCATTTT. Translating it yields CSVEQGLDQPQHF.

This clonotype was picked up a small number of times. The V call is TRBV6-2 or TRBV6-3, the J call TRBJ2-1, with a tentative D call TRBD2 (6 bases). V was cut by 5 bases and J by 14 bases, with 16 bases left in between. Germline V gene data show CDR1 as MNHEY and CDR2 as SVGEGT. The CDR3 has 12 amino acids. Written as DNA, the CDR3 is TGTGCCAGCAGTGACCACGGGACTGCTGAGTTCTTC. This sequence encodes CASSDHGTAEFF.

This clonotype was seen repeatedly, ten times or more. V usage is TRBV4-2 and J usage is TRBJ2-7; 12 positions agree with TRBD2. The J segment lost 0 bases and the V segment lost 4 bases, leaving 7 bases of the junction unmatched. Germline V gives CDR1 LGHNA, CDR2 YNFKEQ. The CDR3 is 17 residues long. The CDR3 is CASSRRLAGGNSYEQYF. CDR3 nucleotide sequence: TGTGCCAGCAGCCGAAGGCTAGCGGGAGGGAACTCCTACGAGCAGTACTTC.

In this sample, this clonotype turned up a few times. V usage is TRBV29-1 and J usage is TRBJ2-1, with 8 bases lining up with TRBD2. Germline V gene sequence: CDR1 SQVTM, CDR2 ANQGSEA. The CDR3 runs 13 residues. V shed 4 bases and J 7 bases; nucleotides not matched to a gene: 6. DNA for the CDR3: TGCAGCGTTGCATTAGCGGGACGGAATGAGCAGTTCTTC. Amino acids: CSVALAGRNEQFF.

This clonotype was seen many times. In DNA form, the CDR3 reads TGTGCCAGCAGCTTAGTAGCGGGAGTAGCCGGGGAGCTGTTTTTT. Protein: CASSLVAGVAGELFF. The chain employs TRBV7-8 and TRBJ2-2; TRBD2 matches at 9 bases. From germline, CDR1 is SGHVS and CDR2 FQNEAQ. J was trimmed by 6 bases and V by 1 base; bases with no gene match: 3. The CDR3 extends over 15 amino acids.

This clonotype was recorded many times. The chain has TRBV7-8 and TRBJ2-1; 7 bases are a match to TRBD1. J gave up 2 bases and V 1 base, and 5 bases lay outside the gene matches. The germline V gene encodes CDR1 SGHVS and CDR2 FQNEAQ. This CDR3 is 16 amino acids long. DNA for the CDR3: TGTGCCAGCAGCTTAGGAGGCAGGGGGACCTACAATGAGCAGTTCTTC. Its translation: CASSLGGRGTYNEQFF.